This T cell receptor (beta chain) was sequenced during a study of blood T cell repertoires in COVID-19. Study overall: Samples taken during acute and convalescent COVID-19 were collected in the United States, Italy and Spain.

It was during active infection that Seattle patients were enrolled and then longitudinally followed. The CDR3 is 14 amino acids. The junction had 8 bases not matched to a gene; V was cut back by 6 bases and J by 9 bases. In germline, CDR1 is MNHEY, CDR2 SVGAGI. Sequenced by immunoSEQ multiplex PCR; TCRdb stores in-frame clones only, minus some. The table has under 350,000 clones, more than 80% seen once. The sample comprised peripheral blood. This TCR derives from a woman aged 30 to 39 with COVID-19, enrolled during active disease. The chain links TRBV6-5 to TRBJ1-6; 7 bases agree with TRBD1. Here the CDR3 reads CASSRQGPSSPLHF. In DNA form, the CDR3 reads TGTGCCAGCAGCCGACAGGGTCCAAGTTCACCCCTCCACTTT.